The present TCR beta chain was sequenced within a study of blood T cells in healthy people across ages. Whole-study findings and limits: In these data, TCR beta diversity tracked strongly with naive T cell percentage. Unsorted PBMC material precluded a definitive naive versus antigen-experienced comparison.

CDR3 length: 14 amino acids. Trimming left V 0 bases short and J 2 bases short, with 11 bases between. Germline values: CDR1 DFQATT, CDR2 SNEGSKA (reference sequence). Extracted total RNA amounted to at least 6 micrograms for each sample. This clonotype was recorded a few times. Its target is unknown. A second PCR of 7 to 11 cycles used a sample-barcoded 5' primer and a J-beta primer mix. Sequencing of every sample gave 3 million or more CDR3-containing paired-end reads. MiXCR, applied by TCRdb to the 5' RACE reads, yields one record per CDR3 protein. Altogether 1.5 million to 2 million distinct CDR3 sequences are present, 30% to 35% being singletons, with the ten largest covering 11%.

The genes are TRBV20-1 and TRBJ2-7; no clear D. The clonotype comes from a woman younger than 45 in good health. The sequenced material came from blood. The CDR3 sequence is CSARERPIAYEQYF. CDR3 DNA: TGCAGTGCTAGAGAAAGGCCCATCGCCTACGAGCAGTACTTC.